These 22 T cell receptor beta chains were sequenced from one sample in a study of Ad26.COV2.S vaccination and SARS-CoV-2 variants. The table came from immunoSEQ multiplex PCR; TCRdb's copy has only in-frame clones and leaves some out. Of 350,000 to 500,000 clones detected, about 90% appear once; the ten largest clones hold 4.3%. Treatment specified: around 19 received Ad26.COV2.S at low or high dose, single or two shots; five or six received placebo; per-sample allocation not given. Day 63 after the first injection of vaccine or placebo was the sampling time. The source was peripheral blood, collected in a trial of Ad26.COV2.S vaccine versus placebo. These receptor sequences come from a person between 18 and 60 years old who received the Ad26.COV2.S COVID-19 vaccine or a placebo.

The V gene is TRBV28, the J gene TRBJ2-6; D might be TRBD1 or TRBD2, each matching 5 bases. V dropped 6 bases and J dropped 2 bases, with 11 bases sitting between them. Per the germline V gene, CDR1 is MDHEN and CDR2 is SYDVKM. CDR3 length: 15 residues. CDR3 protein: CASSLTGPGANVLTF. The CDR3 nucleotides are TGTGCCAGCAGCCTCACGGGGCCTGGGGCCAACGTCCTGACTTTC.

J is TRBJ1-5 and V is TRBV6-2 or TRBV6-3; possible D gene TRBD1, 5 bases. This CDR3 has 14 amino acids. Germline V gene data show CDR1 as MNHEY and CDR2 as SVGEGT. V lost 2 bases and J lost 5, with 10 bases in between. The CDR3: CASSYGGKDQPQHF. In DNA, the CDR3 is TGTGCCAGCAGTTACGGGGGGAAGGATCAGCCCCAGCATTTT.

V and J are TRBV9 and TRBJ2-2; no clear D gene. The CDR3 length is 16 residues. CDR1 and CDR2 (germline): SGDLS, YYNGEE. V lost 0 bases, J lost 1 base, and 10 bases lay in between. CDR3 sequence reads: CASSVGTVLNTGELFF. The CDR3 DNA sequence: TGTGCCAGCAGCGTAGGGACCGTCCTGAACACCGGGGAGCTGTTTTTT.

This chain links TRBV11-2 with TRBJ2-5, with a tentative D call TRBD1 (5 bases). Trimming removed 4 bases at V and 0 bases at J, with 12 bases between. The CDR3 runs 15 residues. From germline, CDR1 is SGHAT and CDR2 FQNNGV. The CDR3 sequence: CASSSRAGYQETQYF. The CDR3 coding sequence is TGTGCCAGCAGCTCTAGGGCAGGGTACCAAGAGACCCAGTACTTC.

This rearrangement joins TRBV19 to TRBJ2-1, with D possibly called TRBD1 or TRBD2 (5 bases each). Germline-derived CDR1 and CDR2 are LNHDA and SQIVND (reference sequence). This CDR3 comprises 11 residues. Deletions cut 5 bases from V and 8 bases from J, with 7 bases between. This CDR3 is CASSRGDEQFF. The CDR3 DNA sequence: TGTGCCAGTAGTCGAGGGGATGAGCAGTTCTTC. Supplemented by reference TRBV19 and TRBJ2-1, the full variable domain reads DGGITQSPKYLFRKEGQNVTLSCEQNLNHDAMYWYRQDPGQGLRLIYYSQIVNDFQKGDIAEGYSVSREKKESFPLTVTSAQKNPTAFYLCASSRGDEQFFGPGTRLTVL.

The chain employs TRBV4-1 and TRBJ2-5; D perhaps matches TRBD1 (6 bases). The length of the CDR3 is 16 residues. Germline CDR1 is MGHRA and CDR2 is YSYEKL. V shed 4 bases and J shed 4 bases, with 19 bases lying between them. CDR3 nucleotides: TGCGCCAGCAGCCTCCAGCCCCCGACAGGAGCAGAGACCCAGTACTTC. It codes for CASSLQPPTGAETQYF.

V and J are TRBV9 and TRBJ2-7; D may match TRBD1 or TRBD2 (6 bases each). This CDR3 comprises 14 residues. Germline-derived CDR1 and CDR2 are SGDLS and YYNGEE. V was clipped by 0 bases and J by 5 bases, with 12 bases between them. CDR3 protein: CASSVGVGGNEQYF. The CDR3 DNA reads TGTGCCAGCAGCGTAGGCGTAGGGGGGAACGAGCAGTACTTC.

V and J are TRBV5-1 and TRBJ2-5, with D possibly TRBD2 on 6 matching bases. There are 13 residues in the CDR3. The germline V gene has CDR1 SGHRS and CDR2 YFSETQ. Trimming took 7 bases from V and 3 from J, leaving 13 bases between them. The chain's CDR3 is CASFQGLKETQYF. CDR3 nucleotide sequence: TGCGCCAGCTTCCAGGGACTGAAAGAGACCCAGTACTTC.

The chain links TRBV19 to TRBJ1-4; D remains ambiguous. The V gene lost 11 bases and the J gene lost 8 bases, with 15 bases spanning the gap. The CDR3 has 12 amino acids. Germline CDR1 and CDR2: LNHDA and SQIVND (reference sequence). The CDR3 DNA follows: TGTGCCGCCTGCCAGGACGGCGAAAAACTGTTTTTT. This gives the protein CAACQDGEKLFF.

The genes are TRBV29-1 and TRBJ2-5; D remains ambiguous. The V gene's germline CDR1 is SQVTM and CDR2 ANQGSEA. V dropped 4 bases and J dropped 2 bases, with 14 bases sitting between them. CDR3 length: 14 amino acids. The CDR3 region has the DNA TGCAGCGTTGGAAGGGTTCACCAACAAGAGACCCAGTACTTC. It encodes CSVGRVHQQETQYF.

The chain recombines TRBV5-1 with TRBJ2-2, with TRBD2 as a possible D gene (6 bases). Per germline, CDR1 SGHRS and CDR2 YFSETQ. The germline V and J ends were trimmed by 6 bases and 7 bases, with 13 bases remaining between them. There are 13 residues in the CDR3. The DNA for the CDR3 is TGCGCCAGCACGCAGGCGGGGTTCGGGGAGCTGTTTTTT. It yields the protein CASTQAGFGELFF.

The J gene is TRBJ1-1, the V gene TRBV6-5, with a weak D call TRBD1 (5 bases). The CDR3 has 14 amino acids. The V end was cut by 8 bases, the J end by 3 bases, with 16 bases between. CDR1 MNHEY and CDR2 SVGAGI come from the germline V gene. The CDR3 loop is CASSARPGYTEAFF. In nucleotides, the CDR3 is TGTGCCAGCTCTGCCCGCCCAGGGTACACTGAAGCTTTCTTT.

The V gene is TRBV5-1, the J gene TRBJ2-2; D gene unclear. CDR3 length: 14 residues. V was clipped by 2 bases and J by 2 bases, with 7 bases between them. CDR1 and CDR2 from the germline V gene are SGHRS and YFSETQ. The CDR3 is CASSLLSNTGELFF. In DNA, the CDR3 is TGCGCCAGCAGCTTACTCAGCAACACCGGGGAGCTGTTTTTT.

This chain uses TRBV28 with TRBJ1-1; D gene ambiguous. The germline V gene has CDR1 MDHEN and CDR2 SYDVKM. V lost 4 bases and J lost 0, with 9 bases in between. This CDR3 is built from 14 residues. The CDR3: CASSYHIVNTEAFF. In nucleotides, the CDR3 is TGTGCCAGCAGTTATCACATTGTGAACACTGAAGCTTTCTTT.

The V call is TRBV7-3, the J call TRBJ1-1; D ambiguous. The germline V gene encodes CDR1 SGHTA and CDR2 FQGTGA. The CDR3 has 13 amino acids. V lost 1 base and J 0 bases, leaving 3 bases between the germline ends. The DNA of the CDR3 is TGTGCCAGCAGCTTAAGTGTGAACACTGAAGCTTTCTTT. Translating gives CASSLSVNTEAFF.

This chain links TRBV28 with TRBJ2-1, with 10 bases fitting TRBD2. The CDR3 length is 14 residues. Germline lookup yields CDR1 MDHEN and CDR2 SYDVKM. V was clipped by 8 bases and J by 10 bases; unmatched bases: 11. The CDR3 coding sequence is TGTGCCAGCGTGGATATGCTAGCGGGAGTGGAGCAGTTCTTC. Translated, it gives CASVDMLAGVEQFF. The full variable domain, rest sourced from reference TRBV28 and TRBJ2-1, is DVKVTQSSRYLVKRTGEKVFLECVQDMDHENMFWYRQDPGLGLRLIYFSYDVKMKEKGDIPEGYSVSREKKERFSLILESASTNQTSMYLCASVDMLAGVEQFFGPGTRLTVL.

The V gene is TRBV18, the J gene TRBJ2-1; the D gene is possibly TRBD2 (5 bases). The V end lost 4 bases, the J end lost 10 bases, and 14 bases lay between the germline ends. Germline V lookup: CDR1 KGHSH, CDR2 LQKENI. The CDR3 consists of 13 residues. DNA of the CDR3: TGTGCCAGCTCACGACTAACAGCGGACGAGCAGTTCTTC. Encoded protein: CASSRLTADEQFF.

V usage is TRBV7-8 and J usage is TRBJ2-2, with TRBD2 identical over 8 bases. J gave up 4 bases and V 1 base, and 8 bases lay outside the gene matches. The CDR3 is 17 residues long. Per germline, CDR1 SGHVS and CDR2 FQNEAQ. The chain's CDR3 is CASSLEERLASTGELFF. CDR3 coding DNA: TGTGCCAGCAGCTTAGAGGAACGACTAGCGAGCACCGGGGAGCTGTTTTTT.

The CDR3 DNA is TGTGCCAGCAGCTCTTCCGGGACATTCCATGAGCAGTTCTTC. Encoded protein: CASSSSGTFHEQFF. The chain uses TRBV7-9 and TRBJ2-1; maybe TRBD1 (6 bases). The CDR3 is 14 amino acids. Germline V gene data show CDR1 as SEHNR and CDR2 as FQNEAQ (reference sequence). Trimming removed 4 bases at V and 8 bases at J, with 15 bases between.

This chain joins TRBV2 and TRBJ2-1, with TRBD1 matching 8 bases. The germline CDR1 and CDR2 sequences are SNHLY and FYNNEI. The CDR3 runs to 14 residues. Trimming at V came to 11 bases and at J to 6 bases, leaving 12 bases not matched to a gene. The CDR3 reads CAGGRGQASNEQFF. The DNA for the CDR3 is TGTGCCGGAGGTCGGGGACAGGCGTCCAATGAGCAGTTCTTC.

The genes are TRBV6-5 and TRBJ2-1; D is unresolved. The length of the CDR3 is 14 residues. V gave up 6 bases and J gave up 3 bases, with 12 bases separating them. Germline V CDR1 and CDR2: MNHEY, SVGAGI. The CDR3: CASRTFGDYNEQFF. CDR3 bases: TGTGCCAGCAGGACGTTTGGCGACTACAATGAGCAGTTCTTC.

V gene TRBV20-1 combines with J gene TRBJ2-1; D remains unclear. Trimming cost V 6 bases and J 8 bases, with 11 bases left between them. The germline CDR1 and CDR2 sequences are DFQATT and SNEGSKA (reference sequence). The CDR3 length is 11 residues. CDR3 in DNA: TGCAGTGCCAAGACGACGTATGAGCAGTTCTTC. Translation: CSAKTTYEQFF.